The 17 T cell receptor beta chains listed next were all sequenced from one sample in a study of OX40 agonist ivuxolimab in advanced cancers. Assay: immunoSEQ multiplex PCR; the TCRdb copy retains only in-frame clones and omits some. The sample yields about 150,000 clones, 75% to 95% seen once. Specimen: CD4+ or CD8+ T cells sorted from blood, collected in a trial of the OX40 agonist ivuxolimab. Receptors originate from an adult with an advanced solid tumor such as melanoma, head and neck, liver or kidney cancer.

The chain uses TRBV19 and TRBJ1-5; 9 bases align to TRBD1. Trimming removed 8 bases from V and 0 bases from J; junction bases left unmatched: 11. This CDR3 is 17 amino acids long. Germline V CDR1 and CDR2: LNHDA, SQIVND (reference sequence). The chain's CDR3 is CASLRDRDRSSNQPQHF. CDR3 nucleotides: TGTGCCAGTCTCCGGGACAGGGATAGGTCTAGCAATCAGCCCCAGCATTTT. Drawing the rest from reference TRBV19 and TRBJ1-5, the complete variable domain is DGGITQSPKYLFRKEGQNVTLSCEQNLNHDAMYWYRQDPGQGLRLIYYSQIVNDFQKGDIAEGYSVSREKKESFPLTVTSAQKNPTAFYLCASLRDRDRSSNQPQHFGDGTRLSIL.

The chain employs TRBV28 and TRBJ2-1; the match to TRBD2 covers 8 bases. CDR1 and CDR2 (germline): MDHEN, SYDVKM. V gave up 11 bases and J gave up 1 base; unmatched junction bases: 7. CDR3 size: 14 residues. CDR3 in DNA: TGTGCCGTTACCAGCGGGAGATCCTACAATGAGCAGTTCTTC. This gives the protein CAVTSGRSYNEQFF.

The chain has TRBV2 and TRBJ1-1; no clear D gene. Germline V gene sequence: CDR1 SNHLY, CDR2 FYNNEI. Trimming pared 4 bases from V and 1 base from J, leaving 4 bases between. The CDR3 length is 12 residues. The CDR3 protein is CASSVWNTEAFF. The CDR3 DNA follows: TGTGCCAGCAGTGTGTGGAACACTGAAGCTTTCTTT.

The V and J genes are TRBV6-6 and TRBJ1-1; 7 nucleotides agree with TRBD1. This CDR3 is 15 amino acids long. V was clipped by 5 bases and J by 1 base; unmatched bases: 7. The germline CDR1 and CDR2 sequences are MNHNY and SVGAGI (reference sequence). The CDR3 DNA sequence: TGTGCCAGCAGTCCCCCGGGACAGAGGAACACTGAAGCTTTCTTT. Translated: CASSPPGQRNTEAFF.

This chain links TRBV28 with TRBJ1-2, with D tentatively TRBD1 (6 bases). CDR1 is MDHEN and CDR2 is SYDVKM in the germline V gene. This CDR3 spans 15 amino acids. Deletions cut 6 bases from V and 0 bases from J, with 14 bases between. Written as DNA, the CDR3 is TGTGCCAGCAGATTCGGGGGGCGAACTAACTATGGCTACACCTTC. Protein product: CASRFGGRTNYGYTF.

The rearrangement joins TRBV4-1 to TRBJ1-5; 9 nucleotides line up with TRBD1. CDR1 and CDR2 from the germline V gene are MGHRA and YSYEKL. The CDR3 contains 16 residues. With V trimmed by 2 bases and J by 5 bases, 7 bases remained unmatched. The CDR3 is CASSQSLWDRDQPQHF. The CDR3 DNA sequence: TGCGCCAGCAGCCAAAGTTTGTGGGACAGGGATCAGCCCCAGCATTTT.

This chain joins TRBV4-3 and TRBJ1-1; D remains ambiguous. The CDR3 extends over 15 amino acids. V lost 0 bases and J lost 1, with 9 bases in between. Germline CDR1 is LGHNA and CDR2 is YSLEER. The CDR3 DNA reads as TGCGCCAGCAGCCAAGATCTTTCCAGGAACACTGAAGCTTTCTTT. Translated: CASSQDLSRNTEAFF.

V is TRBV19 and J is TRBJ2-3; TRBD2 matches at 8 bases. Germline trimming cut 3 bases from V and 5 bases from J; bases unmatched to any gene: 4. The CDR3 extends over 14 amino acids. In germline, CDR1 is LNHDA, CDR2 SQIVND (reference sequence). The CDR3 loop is CASSIVSGRDTQYF. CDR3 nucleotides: TGTGCCAGTAGTATTGTAAGCGGGAGAGATACGCAGTATTTT. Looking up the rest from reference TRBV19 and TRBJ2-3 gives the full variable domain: DGGITQSPKYLFRKEGQNVTLSCEQNLNHDAMYWYRQDPGQGLRLIYYSQIVNDFQKGDIAEGYSVSREKKESFPLTVTSAQKNPTAFYLCASSIVSGRDTQYFGPGTRLTVL.

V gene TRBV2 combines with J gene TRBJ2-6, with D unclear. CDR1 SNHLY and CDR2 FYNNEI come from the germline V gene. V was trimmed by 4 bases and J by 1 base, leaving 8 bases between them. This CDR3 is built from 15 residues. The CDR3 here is CASSASRSGANVLTF. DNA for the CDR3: TGTGCCAGCAGTGCCAGCAGGTCTGGGGCCAACGTCCTGACTTTC.

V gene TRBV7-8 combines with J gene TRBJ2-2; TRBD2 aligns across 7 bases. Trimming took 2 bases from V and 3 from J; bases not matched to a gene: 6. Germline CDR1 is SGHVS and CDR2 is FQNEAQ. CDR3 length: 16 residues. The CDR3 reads CASSLSGEGDTGELFF. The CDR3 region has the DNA TGTGCCAGCAGCTTAAGCGGGGAAGGGGACACCGGGGAGCTGTTTTTT.

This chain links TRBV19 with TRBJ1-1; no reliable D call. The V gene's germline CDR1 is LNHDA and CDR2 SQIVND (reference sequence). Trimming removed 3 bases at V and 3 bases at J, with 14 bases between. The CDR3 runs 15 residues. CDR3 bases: TGTGCCAGTAGTATCCGGCCGCAGGTGGACACTGAAGCTTTCTTT. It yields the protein CASSIRPQVDTEAFF.

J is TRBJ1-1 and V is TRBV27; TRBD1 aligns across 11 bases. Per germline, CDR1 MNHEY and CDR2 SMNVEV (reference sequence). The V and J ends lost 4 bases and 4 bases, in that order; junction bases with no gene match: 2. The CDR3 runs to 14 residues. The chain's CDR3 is CASSSGQGATEAFF. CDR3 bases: TGTGCCAGCAGTTCCGGACAGGGGGCCACTGAAGCTTTCTTT.

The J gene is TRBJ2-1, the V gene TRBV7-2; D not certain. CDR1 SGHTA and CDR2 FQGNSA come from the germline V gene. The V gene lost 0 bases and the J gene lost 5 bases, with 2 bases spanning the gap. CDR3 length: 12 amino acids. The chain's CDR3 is CASSLAHNEQFF. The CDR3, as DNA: TGTGCCAGCAGCTTAGCCCACAATGAGCAGTTCTTC.

CDR3 in DNA: TGTGCCAGCTCACCACCGCAGGGCCGCGATAGGTCCTACGAGCAGTACTTC. Amino acid sequence: CASSPPQGRDRSYEQYF. The chain employs TRBV18 and TRBJ2-7, with a weak D call TRBD1 (5 bases). V lost 0 bases to trimming and J lost 1 base, with 16 bases between them. Germline V gene lookup returns CDR1 KGHSH and CDR2 LQKENI. CDR3 length: 17 residues.

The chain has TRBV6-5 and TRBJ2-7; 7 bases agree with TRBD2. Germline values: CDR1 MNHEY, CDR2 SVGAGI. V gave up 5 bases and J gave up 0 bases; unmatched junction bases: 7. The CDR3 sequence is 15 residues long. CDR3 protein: CASSHERDSSYEQYF. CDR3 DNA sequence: TGTGCCAGCAGTCACGAGCGGGATAGCTCCTACGAGCAGTACTTC.

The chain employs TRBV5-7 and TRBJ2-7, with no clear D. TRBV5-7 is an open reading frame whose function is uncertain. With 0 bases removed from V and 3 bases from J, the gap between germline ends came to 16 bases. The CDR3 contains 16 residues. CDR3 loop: CASSLAKKGEDYEQYF. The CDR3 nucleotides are TGTGCCAGCAGCTTGGCCAAGAAAGGAGAGGACTACGAGCAGTACTTC.

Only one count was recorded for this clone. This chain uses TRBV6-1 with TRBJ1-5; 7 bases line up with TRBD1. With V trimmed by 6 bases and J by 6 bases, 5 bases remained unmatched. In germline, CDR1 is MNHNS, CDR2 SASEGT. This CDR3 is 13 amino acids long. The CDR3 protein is CASRTGISQPQHF. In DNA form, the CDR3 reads TGTGCCAGCAGGACAGGGATCTCTCAGCCCCAGCATTTT.